A single sample is the source of the 9 T cell receptor beta chains below, sequenced in a study of shared clonotypes between healthy human individuals (dated by TCRdb to the early 2020s). The library was obtained by the immunoSEQ multiplex PCR assay. Drawn from immuneACCESS, this table holds only the in-frame rearrangements with V and J called that TCRdb kept. Clones are partly lost; checked studies trace under half to an unresolved V gene and leave the rest unexplained. For this sample the table gives about 2.1 million clones, of which about 93% were detected only once. Under 2% of the sample lies in the top ten. For the CD8 naive samples, CD45RO-negative cells were positively selected for CCR7, yielding a CD45RA+CCR7+ population from which TemRA cells were excluded. The specimen sequenced was naive CD8+ T cells from PBMCs. The sample's cell subset or site label is to be understood as: CD45RA+CCR7+. The receptors shown here come from a man between 18 and 29 years old in good health. Some clones in this sample may be carry-over from other donors' samples.

V gene TRBV29-1 combines with J gene TRBJ2-1; 12 nucleotides agree with TRBD2. Germline lookup yields CDR1 SQVTM and CDR2 ANQGSEA. The J segment lost 7 bases and the V segment lost 7 bases, leaving 11 bases of the junction unmatched. The length of the CDR3 is 15 residues. Here the CDR3 DNA reads TGCAGCGCGACTAGCGGGAGCAGGGGAGGGAATGAGCAGTTCTTC. Residues: CSATSGSRGGNEQFF.

The chain has TRBV27 and TRBJ2-7; 8 bases are a match to TRBD2. Trimming removed 4 bases from V and 1 base from J; junction bases left unmatched: 3. Germline V gene sequence: CDR1 MNHEY, CDR2 SMNVEV (reference sequence). CDR3 length: 14 residues. The chain's CDR3 is CASSWSGGSYEQYF. CDR3 coding DNA: TGTGCCAGCAGTTGGTCGGGAGGGTCCTACGAGCAGTACTTC.

The CDR3: CASSFVGLAEGIYNEQFF. The CDR3 nucleotides are TGTGCCAGCAGTTTTGTGGGTCTAGCGGAAGGGATTTACAATGAGCAGTTCTTC. The chain couples TRBV28 to TRBJ2-1, with 7 bases aligning to TRBD2. The CDR3 is 18 residues long. V shed 3 bases and J 4 bases; nucleotides not matched to a gene: 15. CDR1 and CDR2 (germline): MDHEN, SYDVKM.

This clone is a singleton in its sample. The chain joins TRBV6-1 to TRBJ2-5; a weak D match, TRBD1 (6 bases). The CDR3 has 18 residues. Germline-derived CDR1 and CDR2 are MNHNS and SASEGT. The V end lost 6 bases, the J end lost 0 bases, and 23 bases lay between the germline ends. CDR3 region: CASRESRGGRAYQETQYF. DNA for the CDR3: TGTGCCAGCAGGGAATCCCGAGGGGGTCGGGCGTACCAAGAGACCCAGTACTTC.

This clone was recorded a few times. The genes are TRBV29-1 and TRBJ1-4, with D possibly matching TRBD1 (5 bases). Trimming cost V 6 bases and J 5 bases, with 13 bases left between them. Per the germline V gene, CDR1 is SQVTM and CDR2 is ANQGSEA. The CDR3 consists of 13 residues. Here the CDR3 reads CSVVTAANEKLFF. As DNA, the CDR3 is TGCAGCGTCGTGACAGCAGCAAATGAAAAACTGTTTTTT.

The rearrangement joins TRBV9 to TRBJ2-7, with D perhaps matching TRBD1 or TRBD2 (7 bases each). CDR3 length equals 15 residues. The V gene lost 6 bases and the J gene lost 2 bases, with 18 bases spanning the gap. Germline assignment: CDR1 SGDLS and CDR2 YYNGEE. This CDR3 reads CASTAGDSDTYEQYF. CDR3 DNA: TGTGCCAGCACCGCGGGGGACAGCGATACCTACGAGCAGTACTTC.

The V call is TRBV4-3, the J call TRBJ2-7; TRBD1 matches 8 bases. The CDR3 covers 17 residues. From germline, CDR1 is LGHNA and CDR2 YSLEER. V shed 0 bases and J 2 bases; nucleotides not matched to a gene: 9. The CDR3 loop reads CASSQDAGGQGPYEQYF. The CDR3 coding sequence is TGCGCCAGCAGCCAAGATGCCGGCGGACAGGGTCCCTACGAGCAGTACTTC.

DNA for the CDR3: TGTGCCAGCGGGGACAGGGGGCTCTACGAGCAGTACTTC. Its protein product is CASGDRGLYEQYF. V usage is TRBV27 and J usage is TRBJ2-7; 12 positions match TRBD1. The CDR3 spans 13 residues. V shed 8 bases and J 3 bases; nucleotides not matched to a gene: 2. The germline V gene encodes CDR1 MNHEY and CDR2 SMNVEV (reference sequence).

This rearrangement joins TRBV13 to TRBJ2-3; 7 bases are a match to TRBD2. Germline CDR1 PRHDT, CDR2 FYEKMQ (reference sequence). Unmatched junction bases numbered 8, after V lost 1 base and J lost 4 bases. The CDR3 has 16 amino acids. CDR3 protein: CASSLEVGGWADTQYF. The CDR3, as DNA: TGTGCCAGCAGCTTAGAAGTGGGAGGGTGGGCAGATACGCAGTATTTT.